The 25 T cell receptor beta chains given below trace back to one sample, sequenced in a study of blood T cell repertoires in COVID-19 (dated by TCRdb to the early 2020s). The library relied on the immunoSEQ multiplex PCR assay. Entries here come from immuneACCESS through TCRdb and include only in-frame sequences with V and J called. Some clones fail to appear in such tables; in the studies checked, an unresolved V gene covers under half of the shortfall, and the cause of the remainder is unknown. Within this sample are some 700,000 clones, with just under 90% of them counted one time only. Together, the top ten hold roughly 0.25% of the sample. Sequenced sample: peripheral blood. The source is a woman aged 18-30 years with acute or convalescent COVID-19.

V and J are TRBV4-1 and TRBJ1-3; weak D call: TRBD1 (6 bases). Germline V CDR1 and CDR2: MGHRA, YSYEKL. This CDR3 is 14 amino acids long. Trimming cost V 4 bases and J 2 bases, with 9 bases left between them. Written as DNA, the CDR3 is TGCGCCAGCAGCCCTCGGACAGCTGGAAACACCATATATTTT. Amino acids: CASSPRTAGNTIYF.

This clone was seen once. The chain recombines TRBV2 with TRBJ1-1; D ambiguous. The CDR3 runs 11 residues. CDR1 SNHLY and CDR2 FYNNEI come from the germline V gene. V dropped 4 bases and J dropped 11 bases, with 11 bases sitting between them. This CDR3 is CASSGSQVAFF. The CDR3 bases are TGTGCCAGCAGTGGCTCCCAGGTCGCTTTCTTT.

In nucleotides, the CDR3 is TGCGCCAGCAGCCAGGACTCCATAGCGGGGGGGCCACATACGCAGTATTTT. The encoded protein is CASSQDSIAGGPHTQYF. The chain combines TRBV4-3 with TRBJ2-3; 11 bases align to TRBD2. The V gene end was trimmed by 3 bases and the J gene end by 7 bases; junction bases not matched to a gene: 12. The germline CDR1 and CDR2 sequences are LGHNA and YSLEER. The CDR3 has 17 residues.

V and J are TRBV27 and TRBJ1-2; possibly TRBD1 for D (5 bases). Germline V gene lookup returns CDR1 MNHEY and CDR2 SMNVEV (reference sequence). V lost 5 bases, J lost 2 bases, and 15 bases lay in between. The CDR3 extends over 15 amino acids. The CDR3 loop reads CASSPSLPGNYGYTF. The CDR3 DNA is TGTGCCAGCAGTCCGTCCCTCCCAGGGAACTATGGCTACACCTTC.

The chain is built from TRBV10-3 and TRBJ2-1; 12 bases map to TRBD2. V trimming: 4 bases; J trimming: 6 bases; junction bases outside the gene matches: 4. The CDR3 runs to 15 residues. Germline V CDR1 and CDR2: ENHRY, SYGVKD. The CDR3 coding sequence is TGTGCCATCAGTGGAGGGACTAGCGGGCCCAATGAGCAGTTCTTC. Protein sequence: CAISGGTSGPNEQFF.

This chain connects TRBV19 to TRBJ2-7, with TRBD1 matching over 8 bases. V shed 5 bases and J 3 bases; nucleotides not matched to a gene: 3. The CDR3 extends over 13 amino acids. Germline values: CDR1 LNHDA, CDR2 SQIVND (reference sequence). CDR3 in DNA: TGTGCCAGTAGTTGGACAGGGAGCTACGAGCAGTACTTC. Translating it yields CASSWTGSYEQYF.

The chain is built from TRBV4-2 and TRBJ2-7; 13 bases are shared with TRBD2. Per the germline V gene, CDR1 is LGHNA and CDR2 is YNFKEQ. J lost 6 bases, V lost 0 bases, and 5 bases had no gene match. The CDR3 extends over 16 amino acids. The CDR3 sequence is CASSQELAGGLIEQYF. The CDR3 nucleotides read TGTGCCAGCAGCCAAGAACTAGCGGGGGGGCTAATCGAGCAGTACTTC.

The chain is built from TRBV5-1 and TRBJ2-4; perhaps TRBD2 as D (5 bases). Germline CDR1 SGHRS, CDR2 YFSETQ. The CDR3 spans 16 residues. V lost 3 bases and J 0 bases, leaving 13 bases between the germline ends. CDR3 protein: CASSYRSGLAKNIQYF. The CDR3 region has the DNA TGCGCCAGCAGCTATAGAAGCGGATTAGCCAAAAACATTCAGTACTTC.

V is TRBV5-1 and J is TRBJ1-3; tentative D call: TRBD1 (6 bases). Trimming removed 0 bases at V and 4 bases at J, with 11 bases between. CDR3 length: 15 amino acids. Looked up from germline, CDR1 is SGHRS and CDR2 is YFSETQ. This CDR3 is CASSLEPGQGNTIYF. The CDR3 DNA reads TGCGCCAGCAGCTTGGAGCCCGGACAGGGAAACACCATATATTTT.

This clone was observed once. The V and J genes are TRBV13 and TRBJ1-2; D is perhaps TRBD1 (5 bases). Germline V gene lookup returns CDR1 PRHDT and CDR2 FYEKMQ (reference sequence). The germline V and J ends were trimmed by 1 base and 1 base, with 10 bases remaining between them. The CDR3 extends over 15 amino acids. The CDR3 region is CASSLDSGINYGYTF. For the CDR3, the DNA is TGTGCCAGCAGCTTAGATTCAGGGATTAACTATGGCTACACCTTC.

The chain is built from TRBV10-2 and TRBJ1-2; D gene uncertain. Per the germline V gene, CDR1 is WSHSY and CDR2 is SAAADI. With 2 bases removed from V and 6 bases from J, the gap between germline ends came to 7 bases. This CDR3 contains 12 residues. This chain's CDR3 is CASSETVHGYTF. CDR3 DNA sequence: TGCGCCAGCAGTGAGACAGTCCATGGCTACACCTTC.

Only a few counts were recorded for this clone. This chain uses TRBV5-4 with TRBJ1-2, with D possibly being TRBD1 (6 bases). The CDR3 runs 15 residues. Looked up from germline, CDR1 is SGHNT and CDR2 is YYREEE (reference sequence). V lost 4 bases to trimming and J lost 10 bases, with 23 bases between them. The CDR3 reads CASSHPDRAPMAYTF. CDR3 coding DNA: TGTGCCAGCAGCCACCCGGACAGAGCACCTATGGCCTACACCTTC. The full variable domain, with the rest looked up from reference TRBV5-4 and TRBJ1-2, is ETGVTQSPTHLIKTRGQQVTLRCSSQSGHNTVSWYQQALGQGPQFIFQYYREEENGRGNFPPRFSGLQFPNYSSELNVNALELDDSALYLCASSHPDRAPMAYTFGSGTRLTVV.

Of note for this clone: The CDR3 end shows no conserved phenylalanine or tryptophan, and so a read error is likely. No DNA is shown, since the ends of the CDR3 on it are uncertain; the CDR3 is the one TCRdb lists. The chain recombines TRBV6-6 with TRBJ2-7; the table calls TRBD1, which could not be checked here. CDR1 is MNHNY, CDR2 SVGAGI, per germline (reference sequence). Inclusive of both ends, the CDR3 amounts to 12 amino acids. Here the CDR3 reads CASSQGQGARDL.

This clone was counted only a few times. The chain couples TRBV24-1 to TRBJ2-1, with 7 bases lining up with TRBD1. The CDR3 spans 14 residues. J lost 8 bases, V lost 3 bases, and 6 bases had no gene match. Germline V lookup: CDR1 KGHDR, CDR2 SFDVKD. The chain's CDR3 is CATSDMTGLDEQFF. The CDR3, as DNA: TGTGCCACCAGTGATATGACAGGGCTTGATGAGCAGTTCTTC.

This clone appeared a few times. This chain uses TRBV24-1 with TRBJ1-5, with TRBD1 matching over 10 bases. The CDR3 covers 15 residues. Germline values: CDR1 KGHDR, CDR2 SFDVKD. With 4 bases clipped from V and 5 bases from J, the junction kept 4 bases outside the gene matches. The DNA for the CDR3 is TGTGCCACCAGTGACCCCGGGACAGGGGATCAGCCCCAGCATTTT. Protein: CATSDPGTGDQPQHF.

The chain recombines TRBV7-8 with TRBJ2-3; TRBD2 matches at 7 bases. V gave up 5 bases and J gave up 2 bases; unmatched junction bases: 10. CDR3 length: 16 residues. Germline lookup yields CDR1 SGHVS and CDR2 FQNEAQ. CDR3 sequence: CASSPPRLAATDTQYF. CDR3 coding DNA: TGTGCCAGCAGCCCCCCTCGTCTAGCGGCCACAGATACGCAGTATTTT.

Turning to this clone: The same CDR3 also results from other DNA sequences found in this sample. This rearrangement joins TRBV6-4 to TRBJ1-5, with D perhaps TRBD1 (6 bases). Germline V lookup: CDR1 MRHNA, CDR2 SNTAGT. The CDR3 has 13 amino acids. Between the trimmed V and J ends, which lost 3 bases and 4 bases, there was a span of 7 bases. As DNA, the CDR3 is TGTGCCAGCAGTGAGGGGGCAAATCAGCCCCAGCATTTT. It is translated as CASSEGANQPQHF.

The CDR3 nucleotides are TGTGCCAGCAGCAACCAACAGGGCCAGCCCCAGCATTTT. Protein: CASSNQQGQPQHF. The gene calls are TRBV7-2 and TRBJ1-5; tentative D call: TRBD1 (6 bases). CDR1 SGHTA and CDR2 FQGNSA come from the germline V gene. There are 13 residues in the CDR3. V lost 5 bases and J lost 7, with 12 bases in between.

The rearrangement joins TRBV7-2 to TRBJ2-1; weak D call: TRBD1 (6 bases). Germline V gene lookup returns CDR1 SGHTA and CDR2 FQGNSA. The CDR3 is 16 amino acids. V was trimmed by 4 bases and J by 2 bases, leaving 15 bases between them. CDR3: CASSYTNRAPYNEQFF. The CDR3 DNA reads TGTGCCAGCAGCTATACGAACAGGGCTCCCTACAATGAGCAGTTCTTC.

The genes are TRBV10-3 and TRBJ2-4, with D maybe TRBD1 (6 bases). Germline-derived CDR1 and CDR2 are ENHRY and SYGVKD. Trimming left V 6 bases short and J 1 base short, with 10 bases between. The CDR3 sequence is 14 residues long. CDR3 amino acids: CAISEDRAKNIQYF. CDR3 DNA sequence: TGTGCCATCAGCGAAGACAGGGCCAAAAACATTCAGTACTTC.

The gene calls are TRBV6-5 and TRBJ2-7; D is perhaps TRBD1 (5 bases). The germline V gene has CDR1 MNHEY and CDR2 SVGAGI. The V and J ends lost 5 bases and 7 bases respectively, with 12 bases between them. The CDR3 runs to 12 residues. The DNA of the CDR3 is TGTGCCAGCAGTCCTCAGGGATATGAGCAGTACTTC. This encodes CASSPQGYEQYF.

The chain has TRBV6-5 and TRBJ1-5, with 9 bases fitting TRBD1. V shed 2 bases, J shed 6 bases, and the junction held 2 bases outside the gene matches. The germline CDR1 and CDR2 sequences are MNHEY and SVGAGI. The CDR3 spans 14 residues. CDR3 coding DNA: TGTGCCAGCAGTTACGGGACAGGGTCTCAGCCCCAGCATTTT. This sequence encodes CASSYGTGSQPQHF.

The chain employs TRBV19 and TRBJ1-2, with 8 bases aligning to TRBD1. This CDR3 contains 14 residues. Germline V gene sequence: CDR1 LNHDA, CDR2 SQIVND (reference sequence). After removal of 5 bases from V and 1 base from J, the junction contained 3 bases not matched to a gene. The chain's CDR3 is CASSHRGSNYGYTF. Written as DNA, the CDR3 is TGTGCCAGTAGTCACAGGGGGAGTAACTATGGCTACACCTTC.

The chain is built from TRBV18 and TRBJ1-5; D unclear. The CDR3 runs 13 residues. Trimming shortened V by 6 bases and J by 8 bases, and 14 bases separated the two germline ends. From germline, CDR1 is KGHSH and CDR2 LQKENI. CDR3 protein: CASSLGYQEPQHF. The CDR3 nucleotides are TGTGCCAGCTCCCTCGGTTACCAGGAGCCCCAGCATTTT.

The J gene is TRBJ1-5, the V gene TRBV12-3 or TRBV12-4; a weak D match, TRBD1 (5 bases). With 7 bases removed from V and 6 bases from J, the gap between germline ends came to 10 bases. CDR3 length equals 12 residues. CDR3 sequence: CASNFGGQPQHF. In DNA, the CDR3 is TGTGCCAGCAATTTCGGGGGTCAGCCCCAGCATTTT.